The present T cell receptor beta chain was sequenced within a study of radiotherapy plus CTLA-4 blockade in lung cancer. Whole-study context: 15% to 20% of enrolled patients responded objectively, and around 30% had disease control. Overall study results and limits: Researchers report tumor-derived TCR clones expanding in blood after radiotherapy plus ipilimumab. Per reports, early blood T cell clone dynamics, plus interferon-beta, forecast response most strongly.

The table came from immunoSEQ multiplex PCR; TCRdb's copy has only in-frame clones and leaves some out. The sample has tens of thousands of clones, roughly 81% seen once. Notes on this clone: Its antigen is not identified.

Germline V gene lookup returns CDR1 LGHNA and CDR2 YSLEER. There are 14 residues in the CDR3. Trimming took 6 bases from V and 8 from J; bases not matched to a gene: 4. The clonotype comes from a human donor with non-small cell lung cancer whose response to radiotherapy plus ipilimumab could not be evaluated. Here the sequenced sample was peripheral blood, taken from a patient treated with radiotherapy plus ipilimumab. J is TRBJ2-2 and V is TRBV4-3; 12 positions agree with TRBD2. The CDR3 spells CASRRTSGEGELFF. The CDR3 DNA follows: TGCGCCAGCAGACGGACTAGCGGGGAAGGGGAGCTGTTTTTT.